This passage covers 20 T cell receptor beta chains from one sample sequenced in a study of radiotherapy plus CTLA-4 blockade in lung cancer. Generated by immunoSEQ multiplex PCR, the TCRdb table keeps only in-frame clones and is missing some. The table records around 78,000 clones, about 79% of them present only once. The source was peripheral blood, collected from a patient treated with radiotherapy plus ipilimumab. The receptors stem from a human donor with non-small cell lung cancer who had a partial response to radiotherapy plus ipilimumab. Some clones in this sample may be carry-over from other donors' samples.

The chain uses TRBV29-1 and TRBJ2-5, with D hard to call. Trimming removed 2 bases from V and 9 bases from J, with 19 bases in between. This CDR3 is built from 14 residues. Germline lookup yields CDR1 SQVTM and CDR2 ANQGSEA. The CDR3 nucleotides are TGCAGCGTTGAAACCTCTCACTTATTCGAGGCCCAGTACTTC. Amino acid sequence: CSVETSHLFEAQYF.

The rearrangement joins TRBV6-1 to TRBJ2-7; no clear D gene. Trimming left V 2 bases short and J 0 bases short, with 8 bases between. The CDR3 runs 14 residues. The germline CDR1 and CDR2 sequences are MNHNS and SASEGT. CDR3 protein: CASSEQVSSYEQYF. CDR3 DNA sequence: TGTGCCAGCAGTGAACAGGTTAGCTCCTACGAGCAGTACTTC.

This chain links TRBV2 with TRBJ2-1; 10 bases align to TRBD1. CDR3 length equals 14 residues. Germline CDR1 SNHLY, CDR2 FYNNEI. The J segment lost 8 bases and the V segment lost 7 bases, leaving 8 bases of the junction unmatched. The CDR3 loop reads CASTATGGWDEQFF. The CDR3 DNA sequence: TGTGCCAGCACCGCGACAGGGGGCTGGGATGAGCAGTTCTTC.

The rearrangement links TRBV30 to TRBJ2-2; 8 bases match TRBD1. Per germline, CDR1 GTSNPN and CDR2 SVGIG (reference sequence). This CDR3 region has 13 residues. V lost 5 bases, J lost 7 bases, and 6 bases stayed unmatched. The CDR3 DNA reads TGTGCCTGGGACAGGGGTACGGGCGGGGAGCTGTTTTTT. Residues: CAWDRGTGGELFF. The entire variable domain, with the rest obtained from reference TRBV30 and TRBJ2-2, is as follows: SQTIHQWPATLVQPVGSPLSLECTVEGTSNPNLYWYRQAAGRGLQLLFYSVGIGQISSEVPQNLSASRPQDRQFILSSKKLLLSDSGFYLCAWDRGTGGELFFGEGSRLTVL.

The chain uses TRBV11-3 and TRBJ1-1; 7 bases map to TRBD1. From germline, CDR1 is SGHNT and CDR2 YENEEA. Trimming took 2 bases from V and 4 from J; bases not matched to a gene: 4. CDR3 length: 14 residues. The CDR3, as DNA: TGTGCCAGCAGCTTATCAGGGGGTGGCACTGAAGCTTTCTTT. Translating it yields CASSLSGGGTEAFF.

V usage is TRBV29-1 and J usage is TRBJ1-4; D perhaps matches TRBD1 (5 bases). This CDR3 contains 11 residues. Germline loops: CDR1 SQVTM, CDR2 ANQGSEA. V was pared by 7 bases and J by 7 bases, with 10 bases between. The CDR3 protein is CSAGTLEKLFF. In DNA form, the CDR3 reads TGCAGCGCCGGGACTCTTGAAAAACTGTTTTTT.

This chain joins TRBV29-1 and TRBJ2-5; a weak D match, TRBD1 (6 bases). Germline V gene lookup returns CDR1 SQVTM and CDR2 ANQGSEA. This CDR3 is built from 13 residues. Deletions cut 4 bases from V and 2 bases from J, with 11 bases between. The CDR3 bases are TGCAGCGTTGGGACAGCCACACAAGAGACCCAGTACTTC. Residues: CSVGTATQETQYF.

The gene calls are TRBV11-2 and TRBJ1-2; the D gene is possibly TRBD1 (6 bases). Between the trimmed V and J ends, which lost 6 bases and 8 bases, there was a span of 19 bases. The germline V gene encodes CDR1 SGHAT and CDR2 FQNNGV. The CDR3 length is 14 residues. The CDR3, as DNA: TGTGCCAGCAGACGTACAAACAGGGACGGGGGCTACACCTTC. Its protein product is CASRRTNRDGGYTF.

The genes are TRBV5-1 and TRBJ2-6; D ambiguous. V lost 6 bases and J lost 0, with 22 bases in between. Germline V gene lookup returns CDR1 SGHRS and CDR2 YFSETQ. The length of the CDR3 is 19 residues. CDR3 in amino acids: CASTPTIGQAVSGANVLTF. The CDR3 DNA is TGCGCCAGCACCCCGACAATTGGGCAGGCAGTCTCTGGGGCCAACGTCCTGACTTTC.

The V call is TRBV5-1, the J call TRBJ1-3; TRBD1 matches at 10 bases. This CDR3 is built from 19 residues. Trimming cost V 2 bases and J 7 bases; bases outside gene matches: 18. CDR1 SGHRS and CDR2 YFSETQ come from the germline V gene. The CDR3 sequence is CASSFWPAGQGTSRNTIYF. CDR3 bases: TGCGCCAGCAGCTTCTGGCCCGCGGGACAGGGGACATCGCGGAACACCATATATTTT.

The CDR3: CASSLLGQQGTEAFF. In nucleotides, the CDR3 is TGTGCCAGCAGCTTACTGGGACAGCAAGGGACTGAAGCTTTCTTT. The chain joins TRBV11-3 to TRBJ1-1, with 7 bases that match TRBD1. The CDR3 spans 15 residues. Unmatched junction bases numbered 8, after V lost 2 bases and J lost 5 bases. The germline V gene encodes CDR1 SGHNT and CDR2 YENEEA.

The chain employs TRBV9 and TRBJ2-5; D unclear. This CDR3 contains 13 residues. The germline V gene encodes CDR1 SGDLS and CDR2 YYNGEE. Trimming stripped 0 bases from V and 5 bases from J, with 8 bases between. CDR3 DNA sequence: TGTGCCAGCAGCGTAGCTACTGTCGAGACCCAGTACTTC. Residues: CASSVATVETQYF.

The V and J genes are TRBV6-5 and TRBJ2-1, with D maybe TRBD2 (6 bases). V lost 0 bases and J lost 7, with 13 bases in between. The CDR3 loop spans 15 amino acids. Germline V gene data show CDR1 as MNHEY and CDR2 as SVGAGI. The CDR3 protein is CASSYSTGRGNEQFF. The CDR3 DNA reads TGTGCCAGCAGTTACTCTACAGGACGGGGGAATGAGCAGTTCTTC.

This sequence joins TRBV2 and TRBJ2-7, with TRBD1 matching over 10 bases. Germline assignment: CDR1 SNHLY and CDR2 FYNNEI. This CDR3 contains 14 residues. V was clipped by 4 bases and J by 2 bases; unmatched bases: 2. In DNA form, the CDR3 reads TGTGCCAGCAGTGCCGGGACAGGGGCCTACGAGCAGTACTTC. Encoded protein: CASSAGTGAYEQYF.

V usage is TRBV16 and J usage is TRBJ2-1; 7 nucleotides agree with TRBD1. Germline loops: CDR1 KGHSY, CDR2 FQNENV. J gave up 2 bases and V 2 bases, and 3 bases lay outside the gene matches. This CDR3 is built from 15 residues. The CDR3 is CASSQPGGPYNEQFF. CDR3 DNA: TGTGCCAGCAGCCAACCAGGGGGTCCCTACAATGAGCAGTTCTTC.

The chain links TRBV7-9 to TRBJ2-5, with D perhaps matching TRBD1 (6 bases). Germline V gene data show CDR1 as SEHNR and CDR2 as FQNEAQ (reference sequence). The CDR3 loop spans 14 amino acids. The V gene lost 2 bases and the J gene lost 5 bases, with 12 bases spanning the gap. Here the CDR3 DNA reads TGTGCCAGCAGCTTACAGGGGCCTGGGGAGACCCAGTACTTC. Translated, it gives CASSLQGPGETQYF.

Details on this clone: At one of its ends the junction is not consistent with the germline gene, which may arise from a read error. The chain couples TRBV19 to TRBJ2-6, with a tentative D call TRBD1 (5 bases). CDR3 length: 14 amino acids. Germline loops: CDR1 LNHDA, CDR2 SQIVND (reference sequence). The CDR3 sequence: CASSKMTGADVLTF. CDR3 sequence (DNA): TGTGCCAGTAGTAAGATGACTGGGGCCGACGTCCTGACTTTC.

The chain employs TRBV6-5 and TRBJ2-7; the match to TRBD1 covers 7 bases. This CDR3 comprises 14 residues. Germline V gene lookup returns CDR1 MNHEY and CDR2 SVGAGI. V shed 7 bases, J shed 2 bases, and the junction held 8 bases outside the gene matches. The CDR3 DNA is TGTGCCAGCAAGGTGCAGGGGGTAGCCTACGAGCAGTACTTC. This encodes CASKVQGVAYEQYF.

The rearrangement links TRBV7-7 to TRBJ2-7; D unclear. There are 13 residues in the CDR3. Trimming pared 3 bases from V and 0 bases from J, leaving 6 bases between. The V gene's germline CDR1 is SSHAT and CDR2 FNYEAQ (reference sequence). The CDR3 sequence: CASSLAVSYEQYF. For the CDR3, the DNA is TGTGCCAGCAGCTTGGCAGTCTCCTACGAGCAGTACTTC.

CDR3: CASSLARGAYGNTIYF. The DNA of the CDR3 is TGTGCCAGCAGCTTAGCCAGGGGCGCGTATGGAAACACCATATATTTT. This chain connects TRBV7-2 to TRBJ1-3; D may be TRBD1 (6 bases). Germline-derived CDR1 and CDR2 are SGHTA and FQGNSA. The CDR3 has 16 amino acids. Trimming left V 0 bases short and J 3 bases short, with 12 bases between. The whole variable domain, remainder taken from reference TRBV7-2 and TRBJ1-3, is GAGVSQSPSNKVTEKGKDVELRCDPISGHTALYWYRQSLGQGLEFLIYFQGNSAPDKSGLPSDRFSAERTGGSVSTLTIQRTQQEDSAVYLCASSLARGAYGNTIYFGEGSWLTVV.